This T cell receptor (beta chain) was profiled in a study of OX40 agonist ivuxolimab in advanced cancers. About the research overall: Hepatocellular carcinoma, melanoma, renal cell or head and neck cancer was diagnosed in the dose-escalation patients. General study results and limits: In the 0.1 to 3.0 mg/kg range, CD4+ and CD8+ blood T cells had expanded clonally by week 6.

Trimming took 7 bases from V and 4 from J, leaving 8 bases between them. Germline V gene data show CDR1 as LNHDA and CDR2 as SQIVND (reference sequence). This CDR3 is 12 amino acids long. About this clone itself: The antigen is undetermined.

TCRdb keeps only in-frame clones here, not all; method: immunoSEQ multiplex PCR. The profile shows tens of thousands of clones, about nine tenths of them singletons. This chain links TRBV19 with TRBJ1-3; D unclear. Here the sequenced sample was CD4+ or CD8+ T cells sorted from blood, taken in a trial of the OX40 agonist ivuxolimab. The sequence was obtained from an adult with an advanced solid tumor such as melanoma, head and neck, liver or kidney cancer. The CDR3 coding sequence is TGTGCCAGTAAAGCAGTCGGAAACACCATATATTTT. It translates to CASKAVGNTIYF.